This TCR beta chain was observed in a study of cytomegalovirus exposure and HLA in healthy donors. Of note for this clone: Its target is not known.

General study results and limits: While the bulk of TCR sequences proved rare, some public TCRs turned up in many donors. A later analysis appeared to link common viral pathogens to several of the most significant clusters. Accurate prediction of HLA-A and HLA-B alleles (for most subjects) was reportedly achieved from TCR beta sequences. Later analysis revealed greater clonal expansion in HLA-associated TCR beta chains than in equally common others.

Both 60 Vbeta primers and 13 Jbeta primers went into the PCR. Method: immunoSEQ multiplex PCR; TCRdb's copy keeps in-frame clones and lacks some. The sample carries 100,000 to 150,000 clones, around 80% recorded once. The CDR3 has 15 residues. Trimming stripped 1 base from V and 9 bases from J, with 17 bases between. Germline V gene sequence: CDR1 SNHLY, CDR2 FYNNEI. The sample taken for sequencing was PBMCs. This clonotype originated in a woman aged 60-75 years in good health and CMV-seropositive. The rearrangement joins TRBV2 to TRBJ2-3; D gene uncertain. In DNA form, the CDR3 reads TGTGCCAGCAGTGAAGGGGTCTCAGGAATAACGACGCAGTATTTT. Translated, it gives CASSEGVSGITTQYF.